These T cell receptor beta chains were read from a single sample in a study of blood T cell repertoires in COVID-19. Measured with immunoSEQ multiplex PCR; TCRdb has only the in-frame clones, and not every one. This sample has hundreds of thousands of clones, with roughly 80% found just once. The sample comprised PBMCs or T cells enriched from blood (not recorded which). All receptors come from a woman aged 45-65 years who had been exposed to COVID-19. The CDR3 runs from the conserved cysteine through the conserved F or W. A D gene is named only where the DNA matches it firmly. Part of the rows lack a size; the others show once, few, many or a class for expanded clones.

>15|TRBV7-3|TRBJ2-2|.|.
CASSLMGRGTGELFF
TGTGCCAGCAGCTTAATGGGCAGGGGAACCGGGGAGCTGTTTTTT
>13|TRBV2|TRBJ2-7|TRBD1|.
CASLRQGLYEQYF
TGTGCCAGCTTGAGACAGGGGTTATACGAGCAGTACTTC
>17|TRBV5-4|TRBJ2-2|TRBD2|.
CASSPAGTSPNTGELFF
TGTGCCAGCAGCCCGGCTGGGACTAGCCCGAACACCGGGGAGCTGTTTTTT
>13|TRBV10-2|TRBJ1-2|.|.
CATGDQTSYGYTF
TGCGCCACAGGGGACCAAACCTCCTATGGCTACACCTTC
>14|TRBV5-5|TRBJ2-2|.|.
CASIPTGVAGELFF
TGTGCCAGCATCCCGACGGGGGTGGCCGGGGAGCTGTTTTTT
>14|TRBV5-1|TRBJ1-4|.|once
CASSSLATNEKLFF
TGCGCCAGCAGCTCCTTAGCAACTAATGAAAAACTGTTTTTT
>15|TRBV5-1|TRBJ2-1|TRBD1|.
CASSGGQGLYNEQFF
TGCGCCAGCAGTGGAGGACAGGGCCTTTACAATGAGCAGTTCTTC
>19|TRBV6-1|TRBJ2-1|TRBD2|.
CASSEKRSGGGSSYNEQFF
TGTGCCAGCAGTGAAAAACGTTCTGGGGGGGGAAGCTCCTACAATGAGCAGTTCTTC
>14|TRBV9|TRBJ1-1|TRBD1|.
CASSPDRDIAQAFF
TGTGCCAGCAGCCCAGACAGGGACATTGCTCAAGCTTTCTTT
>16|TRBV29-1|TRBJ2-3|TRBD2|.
CSVPEGVAGRTDTQYF
TGCAGCGTCCCCGAAGGGGTAGCGGGGCGCACAGATACGCAGTATTTT
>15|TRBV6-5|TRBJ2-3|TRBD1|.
CASSQGVSSTDTQYF
TGTGCCAGCTCCCAGGGGGTATCTAGCACAGATACGCAGTATTTT
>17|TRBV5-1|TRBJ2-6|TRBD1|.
CASRRTGGFSGANVLTF
TGCGCCAGCAGGCGGACAGGGGGATTCTCTGGGGCCAACGTCCTGACTTTC
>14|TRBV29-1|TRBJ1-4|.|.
CSVRTGATNEKLFF
TGCAGCGTGCGTACAGGAGCAACTAATGAAAAACTGTTTTTT
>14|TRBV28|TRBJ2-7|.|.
CASSSHSNLYEQYF
TGTGCCAGCAGTTCCCATTCGAACTTATACGAGCAGTACTTC
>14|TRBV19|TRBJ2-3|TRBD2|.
CASSISGEADTQYF
TGTGCCAGTAGTATTAGCGGGGAGGCAGATACGCAGTATTTT
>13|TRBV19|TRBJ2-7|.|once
CASSIGLRYEQYF
TGTGCCAGTAGTATAGGTCTGCGCTACGAGCAGTACTTC
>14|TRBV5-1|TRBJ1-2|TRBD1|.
CASSPGQGNYGYTF
TGCGCCAGCAGCCCAGGACAGGGTAACTATGGCTACACCTTC
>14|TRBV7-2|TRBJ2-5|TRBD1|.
CASSRGQPRETQYF
TGTGCCAGCAGTCGGGGACAGCCCCGCGAGACCCAGTACTTC
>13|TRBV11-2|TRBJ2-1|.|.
CASTETTYNEQFF
TGTGCCAGCACCGAGACTACCTACAATGAGCAGTTCTTC
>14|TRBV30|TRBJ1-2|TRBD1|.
CAWSPGGLDYGYTF
TGTGCCTGGAGTCCAGGGGGCTTGGACTATGGCTACACCTTC
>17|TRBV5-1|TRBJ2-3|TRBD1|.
CASSKTGTGGSTDTQYF
TGCGCCAGCAGCAAGACCGGGACAGGGGGAAGCACAGATACGCAGTATTTT
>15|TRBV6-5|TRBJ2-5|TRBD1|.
CASRTKYRGAGTQYF
TGTGCCAGCAGAACAAAATACAGGGGCGCAGGGACCCAGTACTTC
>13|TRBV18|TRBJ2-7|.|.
CASSPGGGGEQYF
TGTGCCAGCTCACCGGGAGGTGGAGGCGAGCAGTACTTC
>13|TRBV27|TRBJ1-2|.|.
CASSAAGNYGYTF
TGTGCCAGCAGCGCTGCAGGGAACTATGGCTACACCTTC
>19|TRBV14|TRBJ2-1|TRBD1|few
CASSQVSRGLISSYNEQFF
TGTGCCAGCAGCCAAGTCTCCAGGGGGCTAATAAGCTCCTACAATGAGCAGTTCTTC
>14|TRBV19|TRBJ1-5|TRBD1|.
CASRGDSLNQPQHF
TGTGCCAGTAGGGGGGACAGCTTGAATCAGCCCCAGCATTTT
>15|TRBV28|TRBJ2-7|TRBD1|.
CASSGRGTGPHEQYF
TGTGCCAGCAGTGGGCGGGGGACAGGGCCCCACGAGCAGTACTTC
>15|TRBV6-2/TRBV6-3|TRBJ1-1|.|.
CASSLFVQGITEAFF
TGTGCCAGCAGTTTGTTCGTCCAGGGGATCACTGAAGCTTTCTTT
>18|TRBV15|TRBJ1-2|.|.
CATSRARGGDGRNYGYTF
TGTGCCACCAGCAGGGCCCGGGGGGGCGACGGTAGAAACTATGGCTACACCTTC
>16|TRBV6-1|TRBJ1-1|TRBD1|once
CASSERPGTGNTEAFF
TGTGCCAGCAGTGAACGTCCCGGGACAGGGAACACTGAAGCTTTCTTT
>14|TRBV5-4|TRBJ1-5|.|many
CASSSQGTNQPQHF
TGTGCCAGCAGCTCTCAGGGAACCAATCAGCCCCAGCATTTT
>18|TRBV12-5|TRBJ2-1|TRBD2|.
CASGLLAGGLRSYNEQFF
TGTGCTAGTGGTTTGCTAGCGGGGGGGCTTCGCTCCTACAATGAGCAGTTCTTC
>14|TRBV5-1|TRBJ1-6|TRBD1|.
CASSRTGWNSPLHF
TGCGCCAGCAGTCGGACAGGTTGGAATTCACCCCTCCACTTT
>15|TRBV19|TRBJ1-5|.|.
CASSGGGRRDQPQHF
TGTGCCAGTAGTGGGGGGGGACGAAGGGATCAGCCCCAGCATTTT
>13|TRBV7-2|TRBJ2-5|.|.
CASSQHPGLTQYF
TGTGCCAGCAGCCAACATCCAGGTCTAACCCAGTACTTC
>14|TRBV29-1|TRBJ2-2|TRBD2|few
CRVGRGGATGELFF
TGCCGCGTTGGGCGGGGGGGAGCCACCGGGGAGCTGTTTTTT
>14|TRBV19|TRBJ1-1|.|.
CASSPQGQRTEAFF
TGTGCCAGTAGTCCCCAGGGGCAGAGAACTGAAGCTTTCTTT
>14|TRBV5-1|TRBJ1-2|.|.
CASSLADSNYGYTF
TGCGCCAGCAGCTTGGCGGACAGCAACTATGGCTACACCTTC
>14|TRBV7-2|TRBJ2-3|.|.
CASSLDSQTDTQYF
TGTGCCAGCAGCTTAGACAGCCAGACAGATACGCAGTATTTT
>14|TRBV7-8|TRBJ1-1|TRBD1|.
CASSQGTANTEAFF
TGTGCCAGCAGCCAGGGGACAGCGAACACTGAAGCTTTCTTT
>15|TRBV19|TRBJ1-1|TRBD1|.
CASSIRQGGDTEAFF
TGTGCCAGTAGTATTAGACAGGGGGGGGACACTGAAGCTTTCTTT
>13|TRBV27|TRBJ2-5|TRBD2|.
CASRERGGETQYF
TGTGCCAGCAGAGAGCGGGGCGGAGAGACCCAGTACTTC
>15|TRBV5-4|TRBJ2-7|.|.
CASSLWAAGPGEQYF
TGTGCCAGCAGCTTGTGGGCGGCGGGCCCAGGCGAGCAGTACTTC
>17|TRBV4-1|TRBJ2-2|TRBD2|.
CASTRLAGGPPTGELFF
TGCGCCAGCACCCGTCTAGCGGGGGGGCCTCCAACCGGGGAGCTGTTTTTT
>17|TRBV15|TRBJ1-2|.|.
CATSRDFAGGTDYGYTF
TGTGCCACCAGCAGAGATTTTGCGGGGGGCACGGACTATGGCTACACCTTC
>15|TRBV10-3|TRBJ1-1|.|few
CAISESAGKGTEAFF
TGTGCCATCAGTGAGTCGGCAGGTAAGGGGACTGAAGCTTTCTTT
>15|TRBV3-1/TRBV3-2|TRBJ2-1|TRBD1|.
CASSQDRGTYNEQFF
TGTGCCAGCAGCCAAGACAGGGGGACCTACAATGAGCAGTTCTTC
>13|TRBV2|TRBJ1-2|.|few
CASKASGGNGYTF
TGTGCCAGCAAGGCGTCGGGGGGCAATGGCTACACCTTC
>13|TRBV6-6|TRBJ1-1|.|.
CASSYGRRAEAFF
TGTGCCAGCAGTTACGGGAGGAGAGCTGAAGCTTTCTTT
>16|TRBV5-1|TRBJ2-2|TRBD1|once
CASSLARQGPVGELFF
TGCGCCAGCAGCTTGGCCCGACAGGGACCAGTCGGGGAGCTGTTTTTT
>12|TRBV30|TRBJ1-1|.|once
CAWNSGNTEAFF
TGTGCCTGGAATAGCGGGAACACTGAAGCTTTCTTT
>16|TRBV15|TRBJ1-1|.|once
CATSRGTGLWNTEAFF
TGTGCCACCAGCAGAGGAACAGGGTTATGGAACACTGAAGCTTTCTTT
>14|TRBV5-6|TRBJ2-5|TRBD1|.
CASSVGQGVETQYF
TGTGCCAGCAGCGTAGGACAGGGTGTCGAGACCCAGTACTTC
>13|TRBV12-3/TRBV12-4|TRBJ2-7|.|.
CASSLNLYYEQYF
TGTGCCAGCAGTTTGAACTTATACTACGAGCAGTACTTC